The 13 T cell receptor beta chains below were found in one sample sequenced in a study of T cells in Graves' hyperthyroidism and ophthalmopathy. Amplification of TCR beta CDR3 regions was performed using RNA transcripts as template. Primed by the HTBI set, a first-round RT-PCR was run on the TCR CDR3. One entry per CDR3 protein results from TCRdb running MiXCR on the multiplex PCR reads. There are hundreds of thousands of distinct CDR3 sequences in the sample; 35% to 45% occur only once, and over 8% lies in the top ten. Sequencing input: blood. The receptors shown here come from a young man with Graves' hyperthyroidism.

In DNA form, the CDR3 reads TGTGCCAGTACCTCTTGGGGGTCCACTGAAGCTTTCTTT. This gives the protein CASTSWGSTEAFF. This chain uses TRBV19 with TRBJ1-1; D may be TRBD1 (5 bases). The CDR3 extends over 13 amino acids. V lost 7 bases and J lost 4, with 13 bases in between. Germline V gene sequence: CDR1 LNHDA, CDR2 SQIVND (reference sequence).

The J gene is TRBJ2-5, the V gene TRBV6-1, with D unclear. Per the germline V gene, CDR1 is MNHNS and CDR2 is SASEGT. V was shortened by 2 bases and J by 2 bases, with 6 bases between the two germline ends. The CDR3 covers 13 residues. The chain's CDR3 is CASSEMGQETQYF. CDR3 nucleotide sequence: TGTGCCAGCAGTGAAATGGGGCAAGAGACCCAGTACTTC.

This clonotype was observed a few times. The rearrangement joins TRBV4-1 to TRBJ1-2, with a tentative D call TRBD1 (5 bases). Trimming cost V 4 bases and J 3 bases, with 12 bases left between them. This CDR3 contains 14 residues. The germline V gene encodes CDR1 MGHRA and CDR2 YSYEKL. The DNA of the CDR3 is TGCGCCAGCAGCCCCGACCCGACAGACTATGGCTACACCTTC. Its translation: CASSPDPTDYGYTF.

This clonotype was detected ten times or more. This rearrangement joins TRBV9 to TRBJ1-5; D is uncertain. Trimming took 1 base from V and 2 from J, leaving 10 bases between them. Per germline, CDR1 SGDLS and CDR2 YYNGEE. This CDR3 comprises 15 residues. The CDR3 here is CASSVSGNGNQPQHF. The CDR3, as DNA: TGTGCCAGCAGCGTATCGGGAAATGGCAATCAGCCCCAGCATTTT.

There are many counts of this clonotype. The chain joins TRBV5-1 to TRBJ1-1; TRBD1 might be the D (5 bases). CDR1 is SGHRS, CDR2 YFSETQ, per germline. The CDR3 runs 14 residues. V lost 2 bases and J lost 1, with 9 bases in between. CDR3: CASSFEGTNTEAFF. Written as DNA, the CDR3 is TGCGCCAGCAGCTTTGAGGGGACGAACACTGAAGCTTTCTTT.

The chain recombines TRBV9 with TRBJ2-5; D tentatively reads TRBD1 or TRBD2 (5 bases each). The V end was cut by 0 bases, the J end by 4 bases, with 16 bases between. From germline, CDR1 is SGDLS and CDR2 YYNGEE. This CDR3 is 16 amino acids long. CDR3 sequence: CASSVEGTRGIETQYF. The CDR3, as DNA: TGTGCCAGCAGCGTAGAAGGGACCCGAGGGATAGAGACCCAGTACTTC.

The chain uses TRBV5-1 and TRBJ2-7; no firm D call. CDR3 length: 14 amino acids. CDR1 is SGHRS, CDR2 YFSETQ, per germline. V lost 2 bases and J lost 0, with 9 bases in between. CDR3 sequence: CASSFPASSYEQYF. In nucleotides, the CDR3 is TGCGCCAGCAGCTTTCCGGCGAGCTCCTACGAGCAGTACTTC.

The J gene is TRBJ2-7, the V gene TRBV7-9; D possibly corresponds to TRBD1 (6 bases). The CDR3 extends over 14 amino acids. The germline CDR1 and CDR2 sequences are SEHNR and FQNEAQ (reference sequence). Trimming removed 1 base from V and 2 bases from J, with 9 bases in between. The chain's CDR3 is CASSLDRVPYEQYF. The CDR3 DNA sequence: TGTGCCAGCAGCTTAGACAGGGTACCCTACGAGCAGTACTTC.

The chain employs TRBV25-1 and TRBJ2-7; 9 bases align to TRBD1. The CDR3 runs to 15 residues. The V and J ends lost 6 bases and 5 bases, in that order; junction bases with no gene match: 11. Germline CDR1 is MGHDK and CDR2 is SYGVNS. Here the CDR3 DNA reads TGTGCCAGCAGCTTCCCGGACAGGGGAACCCACGAGCAGTACTTC. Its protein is CASSFPDRGTHEQYF.

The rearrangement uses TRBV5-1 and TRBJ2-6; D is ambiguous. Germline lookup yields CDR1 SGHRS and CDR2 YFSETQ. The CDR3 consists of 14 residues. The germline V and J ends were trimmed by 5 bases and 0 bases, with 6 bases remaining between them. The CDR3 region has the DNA TGCGCCAGCAGGAATAGCTCTGGGGCCAACGTCCTGACTTTC. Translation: CASRNSSGANVLTF.

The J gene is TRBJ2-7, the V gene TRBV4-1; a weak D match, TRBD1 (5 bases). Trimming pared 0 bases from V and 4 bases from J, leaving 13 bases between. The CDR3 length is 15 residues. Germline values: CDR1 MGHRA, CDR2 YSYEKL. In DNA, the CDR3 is TGCGCCAGCAGCCAAGAGCAAAGGGGTGGGTACGAGCAGTACTTC. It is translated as CASSQEQRGGYEQYF.

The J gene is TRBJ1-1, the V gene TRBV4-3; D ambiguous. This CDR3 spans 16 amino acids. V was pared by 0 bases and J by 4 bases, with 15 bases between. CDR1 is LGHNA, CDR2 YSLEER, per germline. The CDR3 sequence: CASSQDSPPELTEAFF. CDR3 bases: TGCGCCAGCAGCCAAGATAGCCCCCCGGAGCTCACTGAAGCTTTCTTT.

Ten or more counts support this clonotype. CDR3 loop: CASNRQGLSNQPQHF. CDR3 nucleotide sequence: TGTGCCAGTAACCGACAGGGGTTGAGCAATCAGCCCCAGCATTTT. The chain combines TRBV19 with TRBJ1-5, with TRBD1 matching over 8 bases. The germline CDR1 and CDR2 sequences are LNHDA and SQIVND (reference sequence). Trimming cost V 7 bases and J 1 base; bases outside gene matches: 6. There are 15 residues in the CDR3.